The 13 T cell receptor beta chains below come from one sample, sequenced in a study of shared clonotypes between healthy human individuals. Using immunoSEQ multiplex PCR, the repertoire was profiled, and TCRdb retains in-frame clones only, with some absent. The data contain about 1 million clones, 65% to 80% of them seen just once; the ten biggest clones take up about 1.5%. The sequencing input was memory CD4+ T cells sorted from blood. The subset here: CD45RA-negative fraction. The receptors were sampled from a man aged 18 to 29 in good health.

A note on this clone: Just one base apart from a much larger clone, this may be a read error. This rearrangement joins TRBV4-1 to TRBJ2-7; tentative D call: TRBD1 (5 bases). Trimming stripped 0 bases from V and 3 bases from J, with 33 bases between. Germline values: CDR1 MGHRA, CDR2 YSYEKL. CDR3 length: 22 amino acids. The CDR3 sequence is CASSQDSSMSVSRAFGHYEQYF. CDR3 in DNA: TGCGCCAGCAGCCAAGATTCAAGCATGTCAGTGAGCCGAGCCTTTGGACACTACGAGCAGTACTTC.

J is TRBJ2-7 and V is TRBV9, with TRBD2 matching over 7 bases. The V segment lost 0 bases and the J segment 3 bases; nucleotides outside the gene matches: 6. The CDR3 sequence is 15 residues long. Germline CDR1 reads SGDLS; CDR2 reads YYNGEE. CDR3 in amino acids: CASSVGEGSIYEQYF. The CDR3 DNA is TGTGCCAGCAGCGTAGGGGAGGGGTCCATCTACGAGCAGTACTTC.

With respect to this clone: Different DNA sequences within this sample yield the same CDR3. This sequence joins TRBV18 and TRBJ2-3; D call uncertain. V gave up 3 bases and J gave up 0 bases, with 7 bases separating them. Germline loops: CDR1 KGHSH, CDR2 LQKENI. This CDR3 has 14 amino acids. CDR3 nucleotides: TGTGCCAGCTCACCCCTCCGGAGCACAGATACGCAGTATTTT. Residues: CASSPLRSTDTQYF. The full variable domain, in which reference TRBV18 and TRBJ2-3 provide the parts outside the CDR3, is NAGVMQNPRHLVRRRGQEARLRCSPMKGHSHVYWYRQLPEEGLKFMVYLQKENIIDESGMPKERFSAEFPKEGPSILRIQQVVRGDSAAYFCASSPLRSTDTQYFGPGTRLTVL.

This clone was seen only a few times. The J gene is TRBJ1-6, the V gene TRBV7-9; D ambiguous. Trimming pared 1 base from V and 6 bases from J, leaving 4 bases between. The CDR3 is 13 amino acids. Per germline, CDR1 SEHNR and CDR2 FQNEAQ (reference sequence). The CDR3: CASSLGLNSPLHF. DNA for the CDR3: TGTGCCAGCAGCTTAGGGCTTAATTCACCCCTCCACTTT.

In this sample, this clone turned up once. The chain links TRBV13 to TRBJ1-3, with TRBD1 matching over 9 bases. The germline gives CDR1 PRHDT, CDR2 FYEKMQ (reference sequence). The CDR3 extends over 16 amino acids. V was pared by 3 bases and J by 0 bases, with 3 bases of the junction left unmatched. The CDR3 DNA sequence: TGTGCCAGCAGCTTGCGACAGGGGGACTCTGGAAACACCATATATTTT. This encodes CASSLRQGDSGNTIYF.

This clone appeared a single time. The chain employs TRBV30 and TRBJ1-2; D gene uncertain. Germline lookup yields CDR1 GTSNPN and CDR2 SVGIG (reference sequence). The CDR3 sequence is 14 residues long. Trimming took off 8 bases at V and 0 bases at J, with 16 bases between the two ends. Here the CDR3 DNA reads TGTGCCGTACCCCCCGAAGGACCTAACTATGGCTACACCTTC. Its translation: CAVPPEGPNYGYTF.

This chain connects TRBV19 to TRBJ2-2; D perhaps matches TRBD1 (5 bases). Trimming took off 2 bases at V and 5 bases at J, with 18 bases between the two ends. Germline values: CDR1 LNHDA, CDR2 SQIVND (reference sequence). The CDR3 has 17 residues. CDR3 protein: CASSIQGSRVGTGELFF. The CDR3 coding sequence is TGTGCCAGTAGTATACAGGGCAGCCGAGTAGGGACCGGGGAGCTGTTTTTT.

CDR3 coding DNA: TGCGCCAGCAGCGGGGAGGCTAGGGAGACCCAGTACTTC. It is translated as CASSGEARETQYF. This chain uses TRBV5-1 with TRBJ2-5, with D possibly matching TRBD2 (6 bases). Germline V CDR1 and CDR2: SGHRS, YFSETQ. The ends were cut back, 4 bases at V and 5 bases at J, with 12 bases in the middle. The CDR3 has 13 residues. The full variable domain, in which reference TRBV5-1 and TRBJ2-5 provide the parts outside the CDR3, is KAGVTQTPRYLIKTRGQQVTLSCSPISGHRSVSWYQQTPGQGLQFLFEYFSETQRNKGNFPGRFSGRQFSNSRSEMNVSTLELGDSALYLCASSGEARETQYFGPGTRLLVL.

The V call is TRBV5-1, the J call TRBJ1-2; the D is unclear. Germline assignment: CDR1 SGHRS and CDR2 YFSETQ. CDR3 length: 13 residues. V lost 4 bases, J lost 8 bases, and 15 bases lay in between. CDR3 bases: TGCGCCAGCAGCCCGGAGGCAGGCCGAGGCTACACCTTC. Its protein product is CASSPEAGRGYTF. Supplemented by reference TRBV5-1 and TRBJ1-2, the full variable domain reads KAGVTQTPRYLIKTRGQQVTLSCSPISGHRSVSWYQQTPGQGLQFLFEYFSETQRNKGNFPGRFSGRQFSNSRSEMNVSTLELGDSALYLCASSPEAGRGYTFGSGTRLTVV.

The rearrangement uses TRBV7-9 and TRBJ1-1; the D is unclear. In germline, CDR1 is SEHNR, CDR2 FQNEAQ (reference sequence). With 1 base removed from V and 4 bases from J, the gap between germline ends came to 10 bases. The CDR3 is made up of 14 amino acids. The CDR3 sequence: CASSLDARSTEAFF. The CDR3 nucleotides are TGTGCCAGCAGCTTAGACGCGAGATCCACTGAAGCTTTCTTT.

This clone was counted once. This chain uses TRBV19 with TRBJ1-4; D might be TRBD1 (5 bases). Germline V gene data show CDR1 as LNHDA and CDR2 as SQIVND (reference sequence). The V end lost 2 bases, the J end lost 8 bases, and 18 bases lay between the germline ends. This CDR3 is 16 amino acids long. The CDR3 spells CASSIIVGPGLEKLFF. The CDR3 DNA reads TGTGCCAGTAGTATAATTGTCGGACCGGGGCTGGAAAAACTGTTTTTT.

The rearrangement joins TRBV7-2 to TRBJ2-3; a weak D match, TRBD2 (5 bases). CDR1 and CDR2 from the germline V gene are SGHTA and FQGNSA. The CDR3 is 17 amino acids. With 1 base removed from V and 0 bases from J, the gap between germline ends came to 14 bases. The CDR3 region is CASSLGPLRTSTDTQYF. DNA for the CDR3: TGTGCCAGCAGCTTAGGTCCCTTGCGGACTAGCACAGATACGCAGTATTTT.

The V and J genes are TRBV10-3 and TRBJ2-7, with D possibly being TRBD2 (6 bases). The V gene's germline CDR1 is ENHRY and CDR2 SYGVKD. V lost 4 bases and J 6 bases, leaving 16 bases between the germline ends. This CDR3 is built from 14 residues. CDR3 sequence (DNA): TGTGCCATCAGTGTGATAATGGAGGGTGGCGAGCAGTACTTC. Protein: CAISVIMEGGEQYF.